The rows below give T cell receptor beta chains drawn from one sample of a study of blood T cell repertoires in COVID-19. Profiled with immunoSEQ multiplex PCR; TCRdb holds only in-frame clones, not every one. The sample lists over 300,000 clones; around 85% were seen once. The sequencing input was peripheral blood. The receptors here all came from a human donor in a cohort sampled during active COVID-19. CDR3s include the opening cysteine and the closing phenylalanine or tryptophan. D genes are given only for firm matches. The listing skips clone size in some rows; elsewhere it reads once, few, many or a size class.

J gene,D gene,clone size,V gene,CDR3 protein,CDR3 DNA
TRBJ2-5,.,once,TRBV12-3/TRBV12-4,CASSFGGAETQYF,TGTGCCAGCAGTTTTGGGGGGGCAGAGACCCAGTACTTC
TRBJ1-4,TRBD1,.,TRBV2,CASSQGAGEKLFF,TGTGCCAGCTCCCAGGGGGCAGGGGAAAAACTGTTTTTT
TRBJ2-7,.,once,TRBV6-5,CASSSSDRISYEQYF,TGTGCCAGCAGTTCCTCCGACAGGATCTCCTACGAGCAGTACTTC
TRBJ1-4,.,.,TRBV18,CASSPTLGSTNEKLFF,TGTGCCAGCTCACCGACCTTGGGCTCAACTAATGAAAAACTGTTTTTT
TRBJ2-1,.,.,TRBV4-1,CASSQDLRRGTTYNEQFF,TGCGCCAGCAGCCAAGACCTGAGGCGGGGAACTACGTACAATGAGCAGTTCTTC
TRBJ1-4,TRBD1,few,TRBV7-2,CASSPRTGRDEKLFF,TGTGCCAGCAGCCCCCGGACAGGGAGGGATGAAAAACTGTTTTTT
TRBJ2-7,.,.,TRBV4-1,CASSQREVVAGLGEQYF,TGCGCCAGCAGCCAGAGGGAAGTGGTCGCTGGCCTCGGCGAGCAGTACTTC
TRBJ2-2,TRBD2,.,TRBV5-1,CASSYGTRVTGELFF,TGCGCCAGCAGCTACGGGACTAGGGTCACCGGGGAGCTGTTTTTT
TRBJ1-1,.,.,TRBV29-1,CSVEPPQGSGRNTEAFF,TGCAGCGTTGAACCGCCACAGGGTTCGGGGAGAAACACTGAAGCTTTCTTT
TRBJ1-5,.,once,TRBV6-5,CASSYGSGLNQPQHF,TGTGCCAGCAGTTACGGGTCAGGACTCAATCAGCCCCAGCATTTT
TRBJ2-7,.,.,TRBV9,CASSSGHAYEQYF,TGTGCCAGCAGCTCGGGACATGCCTACGAGCAGTACTTC
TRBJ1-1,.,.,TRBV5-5,CASSGQTSSGFF,TGTGCCAGCAGCGGCCAGACCAGCTCGGGTTTCTTT
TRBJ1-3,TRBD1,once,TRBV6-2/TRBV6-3,CASSDRAGGNTIYF,TGTGCCAGCAGCGACAGGGCGGGTGGAAACACCATATATTTT
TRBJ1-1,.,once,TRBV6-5,CASSLRGGIAEAFF,TGTGCCAGCAGTCTACGCGGGGGTATTGCTGAAGCTTTCTTT
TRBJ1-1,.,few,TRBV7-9,CASAVVFGGENTEAFF,TGTGCCTCAGCAGTGGTGTTCGGTGGAGAGAACACTGAAGCTTTCTTT
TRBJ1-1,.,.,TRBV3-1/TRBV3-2,CASSQDGVGRGTNTEAFF,TGTGCCAGCAGCCAAGATGGGGTTGGGAGGGGGACAAACACTGAAGCTTTCTTT
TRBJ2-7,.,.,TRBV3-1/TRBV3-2,CASSHSGSSYEQYF,TGTGCCAGCAGCCACTCCGGTTCCTCCTACGAGCAGTACTTC
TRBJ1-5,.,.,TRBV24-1,CATSDSRVNQPQHF,TGTGCCACCAGTGATTCCAGGGTCAATCAGCCCCAGCATTTT
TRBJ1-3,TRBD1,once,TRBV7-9,CASSLDGDRVDTIYF,TGTGCCAGCAGCTTAGACGGGGACAGGGTTGACACCATATATTTT
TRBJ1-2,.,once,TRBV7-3,CASSPSDTNYGYTF,TGTGCCAGCAGCCCCTCCGACACGAACTATGGCTACACCTTC